Listed here are 10 T cell receptor beta chains from one sample, sequenced in a study of patients and donors after allogeneic stem cell transplantation (dated by TCRdb to the early 2020s). Receptors were amplified or captured by RT-PCR. These reads were obtained on a NextSeq 550. The public reads were reprocessed in TCRdb via fastp at Q25 and MiXCR, keeping in-frame beta chains. Every distinct CDR3 protein forms one entry, paired with its most common genes and DNA. The sample table contains hundreds of thousands of distinct CDR3 sequences; only one count was recorded for 16% of them. The biggest ten clones account for roughly 7% of the sample. The sequenced sample was blood, either unsorted or a sorted T cell fraction (not recorded which). The receptor source for this set is a human donor who was either an allogeneic HSCT recipient or a stem cell or donor lymphocyte infusion donor (not recorded which). It is not recorded whose cells these are; they may come from a transplant donor.

This clonotype was seen ten or more times. CDR3 DNA sequence: TGTGCCAGCAGCTTACGCCGGCTGAACACTGAAGCTTTCTTT. Translated: CASSLRRLNTEAFF. This chain uses TRBV7-2 with TRBJ1-1; D is unresolved. The CDR3 sequence is 14 residues long. Germline assignment: CDR1 SGHTA and CDR2 FQGNSA. Trimming took off 2 bases at V and 0 bases at J, with 7 bases between the two ends. Looking up the rest from reference TRBV7-2 and TRBJ1-1 gives the full variable domain: GAGVSQSPSNKVTEKGKDVELRCDPISGHTALYWYRQSLGQGLEFLIYFQGNSAPDKSGLPSDRFSAERTGGSVSTLTIQRTQQEDSAVYLCASSLRRLNTEAFFGQGTRLTVV.

The chain has TRBV20-1 and TRBJ2-3; a weak D match, TRBD1 (5 bases). The CDR3 runs to 14 residues. V was cut by 5 bases and J by 0 bases, with 12 bases left in between. Per germline, CDR1 DFQATT and CDR2 SNEGSKA (reference sequence). The CDR3 DNA is TGCAGTGCTCCCCGCAGGGAAAGCACAGATACGCAGTATTTT. It is translated as CSAPRRESTDTQYF.

This clonotype was seen more than once but under ten times. V is TRBV20-1 and J is TRBJ2-7; 8 bases line up with TRBD1. The V segment lost 6 bases and the J segment 7 bases; nucleotides outside the gene matches: 14. CDR1 and CDR2 (germline): DFQATT, SNEGSKA (reference sequence). The CDR3 loop spans 14 amino acids. The chain's CDR3 is CSASPGQVPWEQYF. Written as DNA, the CDR3 is TGCAGTGCCTCACCGGGACAGGTCCCCTGGGAGCAGTACTTC.

This clonotype was counted a few times. The conserved closing phenylalanine or tryptophan is absent in this CDR3, likely reflecting a read error. The limits of the CDR3 on the DNA are not certain, so only TCRdb's listed CDR3 is given. The chain is built from TRBV4-2 and TRBJ2-7; whether TRBD1, the table's D call, matches the DNA was not checked. Ends included, the CDR3 has 9 residues. CDR1 and CDR2 from the germline V gene are LGHNA and YNFKEQ. CDR3 in amino acids: CASSPSVGA.

This clonotype was detected a few times. V usage is TRBV7-9 and J usage is TRBJ1-2; D might be TRBD1 (5 bases). Germline CDR1 is SEHNR and CDR2 is FQNEAQ (reference sequence). With 6 bases removed from V and 6 bases from J, the gap between germline ends came to 17 bases. This CDR3 contains 14 residues. The CDR3 here is CASRVAGEGDGYTF. The CDR3 DNA reads TGTGCCAGCAGAGTCGCCGGCGAAGGGGATGGCTACACCTTC.

This clonotype was seen a few times. V usage is TRBV24-1 and J usage is TRBJ2-1; D is possibly TRBD2 (6 bases). The V end was cut by 5 bases, the J end by 3 bases, with 13 bases between. CDR3 length equals 15 residues. Per the germline V gene, CDR1 is KGHDR and CDR2 is SFDVKD. In DNA, the CDR3 is TGTGCCACCAGTGGTATAGCGGACGGCTACAATGAGCAGTTCTTC. Translated: CATSGIADGYNEQFF.

The chain joins TRBV6-2 or TRBV6-3 to TRBJ1-1; D possibly corresponds to TRBD1 (5 bases). Between the trimmed V and J ends, which lost 4 bases and 11 bases, there was a span of 26 bases. The CDR3 loop spans 16 amino acids. From germline, CDR1 is MNHEY and CDR2 SVGEGT. DNA of the CDR3: TGTGCCAGCAGTTCTACACGACCGGGGCGTCGCGTTCGCGCTTTCTTT. Translated: CASSSTRPGRRVRAFF.

In its sample, this clonotype was seen a few times. The J gene is TRBJ1-2, the V gene TRBV12-3 or TRBV12-4; 10 bases line up with TRBD1. The CDR3 covers 15 residues. Trimming removed 5 bases from V and 6 bases from J; junction bases left unmatched: 9. The CDR3 loop reads CASSGALGQGNGYTF. The CDR3 DNA is TGTGCCAGCAGTGGGGCCCTGGGACAGGGGAATGGCTACACCTTC.

The chain uses TRBV5-1 and TRBJ1-3; D perhaps matches TRBD1 (6 bases). Germline CDR1 SGHRS, CDR2 YFSETQ. V lost 3 bases, J lost 2 bases, and 15 bases lay in between. The CDR3 consists of 16 residues. For the CDR3, the DNA is TGCGCCAGCAGCTCGGGACGAGGGGGAGCTGGAAACACCATATATTTT. This gives the protein CASSSGRGGAGNTIYF.

This clonotype was seen ten or more times. The V gene is TRBV27, the J gene TRBJ1-5, with TRBD1 matching 8 bases. The germline V gene has CDR1 MNHEY and CDR2 SMNVEV (reference sequence). The CDR3 length is 15 residues. The V segment lost 5 bases and the J segment 4 bases; nucleotides outside the gene matches: 7. DNA for the CDR3: TGTGCCAGCAGTAGACAGGGGCTGGGGAATCAGCCCCAGCATTTT. Protein: CASSRQGLGNQPQHF.